Included here is one T cell receptor (beta chain) sequence, with context. Its target is unknown. The sample belongs to a study of CD8 T cells in Susac syndrome. Whole-study results and caveats: Individuals included in the TCR sequencing and HLA analysis were acknowledged by the study to be relatively few in number.

The V gene lost 8 bases and the J gene lost 4 bases, with 23 bases spanning the gap. Germline V CDR1 and CDR2: GTSNPN, SVGIG (reference sequence). The CDR3 runs 16 residues. CD8+ and CD4+ T cells circulating in blood were sequenced for TCR beta. Stable or active relapsing-remitting multiple sclerosis, untreated and meeting revised McDonald criteria, defined the controls. The RNA input was about 0.5 to 1 ug, and it was reverse transcribed with random hexamers. A multiplex approach, immunoSEQ multiplex PCR, amplified TCR beta CDR3 across 54 Vbeta and 13 Jbeta. MiXCR was run by TCRdb on the immunoSEQ multiplex PCR reads, yielding one entry per CDR3 protein. This repertoire shows approximately 180,000 distinct CDR3 sequences, roughly 95% found once; its top ten account for approximately 0.09%.

The gene calls are TRBV30 and TRBJ2-2, with a possible D match to TRBD1 (6 bases). The specimen was CD4+ T cells from PBMCs. This receptor was identified in a human donor with multiple sclerosis. The CDR3 is CAVRLRGTIGTGELFF. The CDR3 region has the DNA TGTGCCGTTCGCCTGAGGGGGACAATCGGCACCGGGGAGCTGTTTTTT.